The sequence of this TCR beta chain was determined in a study of cytomegalovirus exposure and HLA in healthy donors. Study-level findings and limits: The authors enumerated some 170 TCR beta chains as linked to cytomegalovirus.

Each donor was nominally healthy when sampled (though unrecorded immune exposures were likely). Notes on this clone: Its target is unknown.

Primers for the PCR totalled 60 Vbeta and 13 Jbeta. Profiled with immunoSEQ multiplex PCR; TCRdb holds only in-frame clones, not every one. The sample comprises 150,000 to 200,000 clones, about 65% of which are singletons, and less than 8.5% rests with the top ten. The TCR comes from a man in his forties in good health and CMV-seropositive. Sequenced: PBMCs.

The CDR3 DNA follows: TGTGCCAGCAGCCTGGACAGGGGTGACTATGGCTACACCTTC. Protein: CASSLDRGDYGYTF. V and J are TRBV5-6 and TRBJ1-2, with 9 bases that match TRBD1. CDR3 length: 14 residues. CDR1 SGHDT and CDR2 YYEEEE come from the germline V gene. Trimming at V came to 4 bases and at J to 3 bases, leaving 4 bases not matched to a gene.